The clone carrying this T cell receptor (beta chain) appeared a few times. As yet, its antigen is unknown. The CDR3 has 15 residues. The V end lost 4 bases, the J end lost 2 bases, and 14 bases lay between the germline ends. Germline V gives CDR1 SGDLS, CDR2 YYNGEE. The sample comes from a study of T-cell reconstitution after alpha-beta-depleted transplantation in children. Findings and limits, study-wide: Reportedly, only several hundred clones from non-depleted graft cells drove alpha-beta T-cell counts at about two months. T-cell numbers and diversity, one year after transplant, stemmed largely from T cells that were newly produced. In some patients, recipient T cells and intrathymic progenitors surviving conditioning explained high day-60 diversity.

Unique molecular identifiers were incorporated during preparation of the TCRbeta library. TCRdb re-called the PCR reads with MiXCR, one entry per CDR3 protein. The sample gives about 100,000 distinct CDR3 sequences, around 6.4% of which show up once; roughly 24% is in the top ten. The material sequenced was PBMCs, mostly from graft donor cells, taken 360 days after TCRalphabeta/CD19-depleted stem cell transplant. The chain combines TRBV9 with TRBJ2-3; the D gene could be TRBD1 or TRBD2 (5 bases each). The source is a male patient between 2 and 10 years old who had a stem cell transplant for acute lymphoblastic leukemia, so the T cells may come from the graft donor. CDR3 protein: CASSSKAGTTDTQYF. Written as DNA, the CDR3 is TGTGCCAGCAGCTCCAAGGCAGGGACCACAGATACGCAGTATTTT.